What follows are 31 T cell receptor beta chains derived from one specimen sequenced in a study of spatial heterogeneity in lung cancer. TCRdb analysed the 5' RACE reads with MiXCR anew, one entry per CDR3 protein. The data hold 4,000 to 5,500 distinct CDR3 sequences, with approximately 20% observed a single time. Stated time point: sample taken at primary tumor resection. Whole RNA, isolated from tumor, nontumor lung or frozen PBMC, was sequenced without prior sorting. This specimen consisted of normal lung tissue next to the tumor, obtained at surgery. The receptor source for this set is a male donor with early-stage non-small cell lung cancer.

This clonotype rates as medium-sized (0.01 to 0.1%). The chain recombines TRBV2 with TRBJ2-3, with 7 bases aligning to TRBD1. The CDR3 is made up of 15 amino acids. Germline V gives CDR1 SNHLY, CDR2 FYNNEI. Germline trimming cut 4 bases from V and 0 bases from J; bases unmatched to any gene: 4. Written as DNA, the CDR3 is TGTGCCAGCAGTGGGGGGACAGCTAGCACAGATACGCAGTATTTT. Amino acids: CASSGGTASTDTQYF. Looking up the rest from reference TRBV2 and TRBJ2-3 gives the full variable domain: EPEVTQTPSHQVTQMGQEVILRCVPISNHLYFYWYRQILGQKVEFLVSFYNNEISEKSEIFDDQFSVERPDGSNFTLKIRSTKLEDSAMYFCASSGGTASTDTQYFGPGTRLTVL.

This clonotype is termed medium-sized. The rearrangement joins TRBV4-2 to TRBJ2-5; the D gene could be TRBD1 or TRBD2 (5 bases each). Germline CDR1 is LGHNA and CDR2 is YNFKEQ. The CDR3 consists of 14 residues. The V end lost 1 base, the J end lost 4 bases, and 10 bases lay between the germline ends. DNA of the CDR3: TGTGCCAGCAGCCAAGGAACTAGGGGAGAGACCCAGTACTTC. Translating it yields CASSQGTRGETQYF.

This clonotype is labeled as large (0.1 to 1%). CDR3 coding DNA: TGTGCCAGCAGTGCCCGGGTCTCGAACACCGGGGAGCTGTTTTTT. Its protein is CASSARVSNTGELFF. The chain combines TRBV27 with TRBJ2-2; D not resolved. CDR3 length equals 15 residues. V lost 5 bases and J 0 bases, leaving 10 bases between the germline ends. Germline CDR1 reads MNHEY; CDR2 reads SMNVEV (reference sequence).

This clonotype was picked up many times. The rearrangement links TRBV28 to TRBJ2-3, with D tentatively TRBD1 (5 bases). CDR3 size: 15 residues. Trimming took 2 bases from V and 3 from J, leaving 12 bases between them. Germline CDR1 and CDR2: MDHEN and SYDVKM. The CDR3 spells CASSLRAGPTDTQYF. The CDR3 DNA sequence: TGTGCCAGCAGTTTAAGGGCAGGGCCTACAGATACGCAGTATTTT.

By share, this clonotype counts as medium-sized. The chain links TRBV5-1 to TRBJ2-1; 7 bases agree with TRBD1. The trim removed 4 bases at V and 5 bases at J, leaving 9 bases unmatched. The CDR3 is made up of 15 amino acids. Germline assignment: CDR1 SGHRS and CDR2 YFSETQ. CDR3 sequence (DNA): TGCGCCAGCAGCCTGGAGGCAGGGGGAAACAATGAGCAGTTCTTC. Protein product: CASSLEAGGNNEQFF.

There are many counts of this clonotype. CDR3 region: CASSLGGTQETQYF. The CDR3 DNA reads TGTGCCAGCAGCTTAGGGGGCACGCAAGAGACCCAGTACTTC. The rearrangement links TRBV11-2 to TRBJ2-5, with D possibly TRBD1 on 5 matching bases. The CDR3 runs 14 residues. Per germline, CDR1 SGHAT and CDR2 FQNNGV. Between the trimmed V and J ends, which lost 1 base and 2 bases, there was a span of 8 bases. Filled out from reference TRBV11-2 and TRBJ2-5, the complete variable domain reads EAGVAQSPRYKIIEKRQSVAFWCNPISGHATLYWYQQILGQGPKLLIQFQNNGVVDDSQLPKDRFSAERLKGVDSTLKIQPAKLEDSAVYLCASSLGGTQETQYFGPGTRLLVL.

Ten or more counts support this clonotype. The J gene is TRBJ1-1, the V gene TRBV14, with 7 bases matching TRBD1. In germline, CDR1 is SGHDN, CDR2 FVKESK. Trimming cost V 4 bases and J 4 bases; bases outside gene matches: 6. The CDR3 covers 14 residues. CDR3 nucleotides: TGTGCCAGCAGCCTGACAGGGACTATCACTGAAGCTTTCTTT. Protein sequence: CASSLTGTITEAFF. The full variable domain, completed using reference TRBV14 and TRBJ1-1, is EAGVTQFPSHSVIEKGQTVTLRCDPISGHDNLYWYRRVMGKEIKFLLHFVKESKQDESGMPNNRFLAERTGGTYSTLKVQPAELEDSGVYFCASSLTGTITEAFFGQGTRLTVV.

This clonotype is classed as medium-sized (0.01 to 0.1%). The chain employs TRBV5-1 and TRBJ2-1; the match to TRBD1 covers 10 bases. Trimming took 3 bases from V and 2 from J; bases not matched to a gene: 11. CDR1 and CDR2 from the germline V gene are SGHRS and YFSETQ. CDR3 length: 18 amino acids. CDR3 DNA sequence: TGCGCCAGCAGCTCCACCCGCTGGGGACAGGGGACCTACAATGAGCAGTTCTTC. This translates into CASSSTRWGQGTYNEQFF.

Within the sample, this clonotype is medium-sized (0.01 to 0.1%). The J gene is TRBJ2-7, the V gene TRBV7-2; 10 nucleotides align to TRBD2. Trimming cost V 1 base and J 7 bases; bases outside gene matches: 7. This CDR3 comprises 15 residues. The germline gives CDR1 SGHTA, CDR2 FQGNSA. This CDR3 is CASSLGPSGGLEQYV. CDR3 nucleotides: TGTGCCAGCAGCTTAGGCCCTAGCGGGGGCCTGGAGCAGTACGTC.

The chain couples TRBV7-2 to TRBJ2-2, with D hard to call. Per the germline V gene, CDR1 is SGHTA and CDR2 is FQGNSA. The V end was cut by 5 bases, the J end by 0 bases, with 13 bases between. CDR3 length equals 16 residues. CDR3 loop: CASSATTFANTGELFF. CDR3 DNA: TGTGCCAGCAGCGCAACAACCTTCGCGAACACCGGGGAGCTGTTTTTT.

A few counts support this clonotype. The J gene is TRBJ1-5, the V gene TRBV28; 7 bases agree with TRBD1. V trimming: 4 bases; J trimming: 0 bases; junction bases outside the gene matches: 6. Per germline, CDR1 MDHEN and CDR2 SYDVKM. This CDR3 contains 16 residues. This CDR3 reads CASSSQQGLSNQPQHF. In DNA, the CDR3 is TGTGCCAGCAGTTCCCAACAGGGGCTTAGCAATCAGCCCCAGCATTTT.

This clonotype was seen ten or more times. The chain has TRBV20-1 and TRBJ2-5; 11 bases are shared with TRBD1. The CDR3 has 18 residues. The V gene's germline CDR1 is DFQATT and CDR2 SNEGSKA (reference sequence). V gave up 3 bases and J gave up 1 base; unmatched junction bases: 13. The CDR3 loop reads CSASAGTGGLRSQETQYF. The CDR3 DNA sequence: TGCAGTGCTAGTGCCGGGACAGGGGGGCTCCGATCCCAAGAGACCCAGTACTTC.

This clonotype was observed many times. The rearrangement joins TRBV2 to TRBJ2-7; 13 nucleotides agree with TRBD2. Germline-derived CDR1 and CDR2 are SNHLY and FYNNEI. Trimming removed 2 bases from V and 2 bases from J; junction bases left unmatched: 0. The CDR3 has 15 residues. CDR3 sequence (DNA): TGTGCCAGCAGTGAAACTAGCGGGAGGGCCTACGAGCAGTACTTC. Translating gives CASSETSGRAYEQYF.

This clonotype has a handful of counts. CDR3 sequence reads: CASNVGGLAGDTQYF. CDR3 sequence (DNA): TGTGCCAGCAACGTGGGTGGGCTAGCGGGGGATACGCAGTATTTT. The chain employs TRBV9 and TRBJ2-3; 9 positions match TRBD2. Germline loops: CDR1 SGDLS, CDR2 YYNGEE. This CDR3 is built from 15 residues. The V and J ends lost 6 bases and 6 bases, in that order; junction bases with no gene match: 11. Complete variable domain (other parts from reference TRBV9 and TRBJ2-3): DSGVTQTPKHLITATGQRVTLRCSPRSGDLSVYWYQQSLDQGLQFLIQYYNGEERAKGNILERFSAQQFPDLHSELNLSSLELGDSALYFCASNVGGLAGDTQYFGPGTRLTVL.

In this sample, this clonotype is medium-sized. The gene calls are TRBV28 and TRBJ2-2; D possibly corresponds to TRBD1 (6 bases). The CDR3 sequence is 15 residues long. The germline V gene encodes CDR1 MDHEN and CDR2 SYDVKM. The V gene lost 8 bases and the J gene lost 7 bases, with 20 bases spanning the gap. For the CDR3, the DNA is TGTGCCAGCGGACCATTACAGGGTACCGGCGGGGAGCTGTTTTTT. Translating it yields CASGPLQGTGGELFF.

This clonotype was detected many times. CDR3: CASSSSAGGAGELFF. CDR3 bases: TGTGCCAGCAGCTCTTCGGCAGGGGGGGCCGGGGAGCTGTTTTTT. The genes are TRBV5-5 and TRBJ2-2; D may be TRBD1 or TRBD2 (7 bases each). Germline V CDR1 and CDR2: SGHKS, YYEKEE (reference sequence). With 3 bases removed from V and 6 bases from J, the gap between germline ends came to 15 bases. CDR3 length: 15 amino acids. Together with reference TRBV5-5 and TRBJ2-2, the CDR3 gives the full variable domain: DAGVTQSPTHLIKTRGQQVTLRCSPISGHKSVSWYQQVLGQGPQFIFQYYEKEERGRGNFPDRFSARQFPNYSSELNVNALLLGDSALYLCASSSSAGGAGELFFGEGSRLTVL.

By its share, this clonotype is medium-sized. J is TRBJ1-3 and V is TRBV27, with D unclear. The CDR3 covers 15 residues. V dropped 2 bases and J dropped 2 bases, with 10 bases sitting between them. Germline CDR1 MNHEY, CDR2 SMNVEV (reference sequence). CDR3 coding DNA: TGTGCCAGCAGTTTAAGGGCTTGGGCTGGAAACACCATATATTTT. Protein: CASSLRAWAGNTIYF.

This clonotype was picked up many times. The chain is built from TRBV12-3 or TRBV12-4 and TRBJ2-2, with TRBD2 matching 8 bases. The CDR3 sequence is 16 residues long. With V trimmed by 7 bases and J by 5 bases, 12 bases remained unmatched. The CDR3 sequence: CASNLYAGGSTGELFF. CDR3 DNA sequence: TGTGCCAGCAACCTTTACGCGGGGGGTAGTACCGGGGAGCTGTTTTTT.

This clonotype was detected ten times or more. The chain recombines TRBV23-1 with TRBJ1-5; possible D gene TRBD1, 6 bases. TRBV23-1 is noted as an ORF with a role that remains uncertain. Trimming stripped 6 bases from V and 8 bases from J, with 20 bases between. This CDR3 contains 15 residues. CDR3 DNA sequence: TGCGCCAGCAGCCCCGGACAGCCATCTGGAGAGCCCCAGCATTTT. Protein sequence: CASSPGQPSGEPQHF.

By proportion, this clonotype is medium-sized. The V gene is TRBV6-5, the J gene TRBJ2-2, with 7 positions matching TRBD2. The trim removed 0 bases at V and 6 bases at J, leaving 10 bases unmatched. Germline V gives CDR1 MNHEY, CDR2 SVGAGI. CDR3 length: 17 residues. Here the CDR3 DNA reads TGTGCCAGCAGTTACTCGCCGGGGGGTGAAAGGTCCGGGGAGCTGTTTTTT. Translated: CASSYSPGGERSGELFF.

This clonotype is judged medium-sized. This CDR3 is CSASPSVETQYF. The CDR3, as DNA: TGCAGTGCTAGCCCCTCGGTGGAGACCCAGTACTTC. V usage is TRBV20-1 and J usage is TRBJ2-5, with D unresolved. V was clipped by 3 bases and J by 5 bases, with 10 bases between them. Germline CDR1 DFQATT, CDR2 SNEGSKA (reference sequence). The CDR3 contains 12 residues.

Relative to its sample, this clonotype is medium-sized (0.01 to 0.1%). This sequence joins TRBV7-2 and TRBJ1-5; D is ambiguous. Germline values: CDR1 SGHTA, CDR2 FQGNSA. The V and J ends lost 1 base and 4 bases respectively, with 11 bases between them. The CDR3 is 15 residues long. CDR3 sequence reads: CASSLGHRRNQPQHF. CDR3 bases: TGTGCCAGCAGCTTAGGACATAGGCGGAATCAGCCCCAGCATTTT.

Only a few counts were recorded for this clonotype. The chain carries TRBV28 and TRBJ2-2, with D maybe TRBD1 (5 bases). Deletions cut 6 bases from V and 7 bases from J, with 18 bases between. This CDR3 has 15 amino acids. Germline CDR1 MDHEN, CDR2 SYDVKM. Written as DNA, the CDR3 is TGTGCCAGCAGGGATAAGACAGATCGAGACGGGGAGCTGTTTTTT. Its translation: CASRDKTDRDGELFF.

This clonotype is labeled as medium-sized. V is TRBV3-1 and J is TRBJ2-5; D perhaps matches TRBD2 (5 bases). Germline values: CDR1 LGHDT, CDR2 YNNKEL (reference sequence). The V end was cut by 4 bases, the J end by 5 bases, with 11 bases between. The CDR3 runs 13 residues. In DNA, the CDR3 is TGTGCCAGCAGCCGCACTAGTTGGGAGACCCAGTACTTC. It translates to CASSRTSWETQYF.

This clonotype is deemed medium-sized. This chain uses TRBV29-1 with TRBJ2-7, with D unclear. The CDR3 length is 12 residues. V lost 2 bases and J lost 1, with 6 bases in between. Germline CDR1 reads SQVTM; CDR2 reads ANQGSEA. The CDR3 sequence: CSVEISSYEQYF. CDR3 sequence (DNA): TGCAGCGTTGAAATTAGTTCCTACGAGCAGTACTTC.

The rearrangement links TRBV7-3 to TRBJ1-1, with 10 bases matching TRBD1. V was pared by 6 bases and J by 11 bases, with 12 bases of the junction left unmatched. This CDR3 has 14 residues. Germline CDR1 and CDR2: SGHTA and FQGTGA. The CDR3 spells CASRFSGTGAKAFF. The CDR3 DNA reads as TGTGCCAGCAGATTCTCCGGGACAGGGGCTAAGGCTTTCTTT.

The chain uses TRBV7-2 and TRBJ1-6; no definite D call. CDR1 SGHTA and CDR2 FQGNSA come from the germline V gene. Trimming shortened V by 6 bases and J by 6 bases, and 9 bases separated the two germline ends. The CDR3 consists of 13 residues. Written as DNA, the CDR3 is TGTGCCAGCAGACAGAACCGTAATTCACCCCTCCACTTT. Encoded protein: CASRQNRNSPLHF. The full variable domain, its missing parts supplied by reference TRBV7-2 and TRBJ1-6, is GAGVSQSPSNKVTEKGKDVELRCDPISGHTALYWYRQSLGQGLEFLIYFQGNSAPDKSGLPSDRFSAERTGGSVSTLTIQRTQQEDSAVYLCASRQNRNSPLHFGNGTRLTVT.

The V and J genes are TRBV7-9 and TRBJ2-3; the match to TRBD2 covers 8 bases. Germline-derived CDR1 and CDR2 are SEHNR and FQNEAQ (reference sequence). V trimming: 2 bases; J trimming: 2 bases; junction bases outside the gene matches: 12. CDR3 length: 18 amino acids. The CDR3 bases are TGTGCCAGCAGCTTAAATTTAGCAGCGGGGGATTACACAGATACGCAGTATTTT. It codes for CASSLNLAAGDYTDTQYF. The full variable domain, in which reference TRBV7-9 and TRBJ2-3 provide the parts outside the CDR3, is DTGVSQNPRHKITKRGQNVTFRCDPISEHNRLYWYRQTLGQGPEFLTYFQNEAQLEKSRLLSDRFSAERPKGSFSTLEIQRTEQGDSAMYLCASSLNLAAGDYTDTQYFGPGTRLTVL.

V and J are TRBV3-1 and TRBJ2-3; no reliable D call. Germline values: CDR1 LGHDT, CDR2 YNNKEL (reference sequence). The CDR3 spans 15 residues. V was shortened by 0 bases and J by 1 base, with 8 bases between the two germline ends. CDR3: CASSQDPVGTDTQYF. Written as DNA, the CDR3 is TGTGCCAGCAGCCAAGATCCCGTAGGCACAGATACGCAGTATTTT.

In its sample, this clonotype is medium-sized (0.01 to 0.1%). The chain combines TRBV10-2 with TRBJ2-1; D is possibly TRBD1 or TRBD2 (5 bases each). The V gene's germline CDR1 is WSHSY and CDR2 SAAADI. This CDR3 comprises 14 residues. The germline V and J ends were trimmed by 7 bases and 10 bases, with 20 bases remaining between them. CDR3 in DNA: TGCGCCAGCACCCCGAGAGGGGAGCAGGAGGAGCAGTTCTTC. As protein: CASTPRGEQEEQFF.

V gene TRBV5-1 combines with J gene TRBJ2-5, with a possible D match to TRBD2 (5 bases). The V and J ends lost 5 bases and 2 bases respectively, with 7 bases between them. In germline, CDR1 is SGHRS, CDR2 YFSETQ. There are 12 residues in the CDR3. The CDR3 here is CASRDWQETQYF. CDR3 coding DNA: TGCGCCAGCAGGGACTGGCAAGAGACCCAGTACTTC.